These T cell receptor beta chains were read from a single sample in a study of CD8 T cells in Susac syndrome. TCRdb analysed the immunoSEQ multiplex PCR reads with MiXCR anew, one entry per CDR3 protein. Of 150,000 to 200,000 distinct CDR3 sequences in the sample, roughly 94% were seen once. The specimen sequenced was CD4+ T cells from PBMCs. These receptors were obtained from a human donor with multiple sclerosis. Each CDR3 is given with its conserved first and last residue. D genes are given only for firm matches. Only part of the rows carry a size: once, few, many, or a class if the clone is expanded.

D: TRBD2; size: .; V: TRBV18; J: TRBJ2-2; DNA: TGTGCCAGCTCATTAGCGGGATCGGCCGGCGGGGAGCTGTTTTTT; CDR3: CASSLAGSAGGELFF
D: .; size: .; V: TRBV6-1; J: TRBJ2-7; DNA: TGTGCCAGCAGTGAAGCGTTGGTTTACGAGCAGTACTTC; CDR3: CASSEALVYEQYF
D: .; size: few; V: TRBV6-1; J: TRBJ1-4; DNA: TGTGCCAGCTGGCCCGGGGCCCTTGCTGAAAAACTGTTTTTT; CDR3: CASWPGALAEKLFF
D: .; size: .; V: TRBV24-1; J: TRBJ1-2; DNA: TGTGCCACCAGTGAGTCCGCCTGGAGCTATGGCTACACCTTC; CDR3: CATSESAWSYGYTF
D: .; size: .; V: TRBV2; J: TRBJ1-1; DNA: TGTGCCAGCAGTCAACGGGCAGGATTGGGCAACACTGAAGCTTTCTTT; CDR3: CASSQRAGLGNTEAFF
D: .; size: .; V: TRBV18; J: TRBJ2-5; DNA: TGTGCCAGCTCAAGGTTGGAGACCCAGTACTTC; CDR3: CASSRLETQYF
D: .; size: .; V: TRBV5-1; J: TRBJ2-7; DNA: TGCGCCAGCACCCGGGGTTGGTTAGACTACGAGCAGTACTTC; CDR3: CASTRGWLDYEQYF
D: TRBD2; size: .; V: TRBV5-1; J: TRBJ2-5; DNA: TGCGCCACCCGACAAGGACTAGCAGGGGAGACCCAGTACTTC; CDR3: CATRQGLAGETQYF
D: .; size: .; V: TRBV27; J: TRBJ2-3; DNA: TGTGCCAGCAGTTTAGAGAGGCAAGATACGCAGTATTTT; CDR3: CASSLERQDTQYF
D: TRBD1; size: .; V: TRBV5-1; J: TRBJ2-1; DNA: TGCGCCAGCAGCTGGGGGTCGGGACAGGGATCGGGTGAGCAGTTCTTC; CDR3: CASSWGSGQGSGEQFF
D: TRBD1; size: .; V: TRBV6-1; J: TRBJ1-2; DNA: TGTGCCAGCAGTGATACAGGGGGCTTCTATGGCTACACCTTC; CDR3: CASSDTGGFYGYTF
D: TRBD1; size: .; V: TRBV29-1; J: TRBJ1-1; DNA: TGCAGCGGGGACAGGGTGATGAACACTGAAGCTTTCTTT; CDR3: CSGDRVMNTEAFF
D: .; size: .; V: TRBV29-1; J: TRBJ1-2; DNA: TGCAGCGCTGCCTCGGGTGGGCCGTGGGGCTACACCTTC; CDR3: CSAASGGPWGYTF
D: TRBD2; size: .; V: TRBV5-4; J: TRBJ2-2; DNA: TGTGCCAGCAGCTTGAATGGGGGTCTAGCGGGCGGGGAGCTGTTTTTT; CDR3: CASSLNGGLAGGELFF
D: .; size: once; V: TRBV28; J: TRBJ2-5; DNA: TGTGCCAGCACCACCCCAGGGGCGGCAGAGACCCAGTACTTC; CDR3: CASTTPGAAETQYF
D: .; size: .; V: TRBV6-4; J: TRBJ1-1; DNA: TGTGCCAGCAGTGAGCAGACCAGGTCCACTGAAGCTTTCTTT; CDR3: CASSEQTRSTEAFF
D: .; size: once; V: TRBV3-1; J: TRBJ2-1; DNA: TGTGCCAGCAGCCCTACGACTAGCTCCTACAATGAGCAGTTCTTC; CDR3: CASSPTTSSYNEQFF
D: .; size: .; V: TRBV29-1; J: TRBJ2-3; DNA: TGCAGCGTTGAACGGGCAGGGGATAGCACAGATACGCAGTATTTT; CDR3: CSVERAGDSTDTQYF
D: .; size: .; V: TRBV2; J: TRBJ1-2; DNA: TGTGCCAGCAGTCCGGGGGAGGTGGCACTCTATGGCTACACCTTC; CDR3: CASSPGEVALYGYTF
D: .; size: .; V: TRBV7-9; J: TRBJ2-6; DNA: TGTGCCAGCAGAGAGGCCCTAGGGGCGAAGAGGGCCAACGTCCTGACTTTC; CDR3: CASREALGAKRANVLTF
D: TRBD1; size: .; V: TRBV30; J: TRBJ2-2; DNA: TGTGCCTGGAGGGGACAGCCGAACACCGGGGAGCTGTTTTTT; CDR3: CAWRGQPNTGELFF
D: .; size: .; V: TRBV19; J: TRBJ2-3; DNA: TGTGCCAGTAGTGGATACCGGGACGTATCAGATACGCAGTATTTT; CDR3: CASSGYRDVSDTQYF
D: .; size: .; V: TRBV9; J: TRBJ2-5; DNA: TGTGCCAGCAGTGTCGGACAAGAGACCCAGTACTTC; CDR3: CASSVGQETQYF
D: .; size: .; V: TRBV12-3/TRBV12-4; J: TRBJ2-5; DNA: TGTGCCAGCACCCTCACTAGGTTCGAGACCCAGTACTTC; CDR3: CASTLTRFETQYF
D: TRBD1; size: .; V: TRBV12-3/TRBV12-4; J: TRBJ1-5; DNA: TGTGCCAGTCAGTTTAGGGACAGGGATCAGCCCCAGCATTTT; CDR3: CASQFRDRDQPQHF
D: .; size: .; V: TRBV6-1; J: TRBJ1-1; DNA: TGTGCCAGCGGCGAATCGACAGCCCCGGTAGCTTTCTTT; CDR3: CASGESTAPVAFF
D: TRBD1; size: .; V: TRBV29-1; J: TRBJ1-2; DNA: TGCAGCGCCTCACAGGGGGGGGACTATGGCTACACCTTC; CDR3: CSASQGGDYGYTF
D: .; size: .; V: TRBV30; J: TRBJ2-1; DNA: TGTGCCTGGGACAGGTTCTACAATGAGCAGTTCTTC; CDR3: CAWDRFYNEQFF
D: .; size: .; V: TRBV7-2; J: TRBJ2-7; DNA: TGTGCCAGCAGCTTAGGAAGGAGCTCCTACGAGCAGTACTTC; CDR3: CASSLGRSSYEQYF
D: .; size: once; V: TRBV4-2; J: TRBJ1-2; DNA: TGTGCCAGCAGCCGAGGGGGGACCAACTATGGCTACACCTTC; CDR3: CASSRGGTNYGYTF
D: .; size: .; V: TRBV9; J: TRBJ1-1; DNA: TGTGCCAGCAGCCAATTAGGGGGGGGCACTGAAGCTTTCTTT; CDR3: CASSQLGGGTEAFF
D: TRBD1; size: .; V: TRBV5-1; J: TRBJ1-4; DNA: TGCGCCAGCAGCACCTCCGGGACAGCGGATGAAAAACTGTTTTTT; CDR3: CASSTSGTADEKLFF
D: .; size: .; V: TRBV27; J: TRBJ1-5; DNA: TGTGCCAGCAGTTTCGCCGTCCCAGATCAGCCCCAGCATTTT; CDR3: CASSFAVPDQPQHF
D: .; size: .; V: TRBV6-2/TRBV6-3; J: TRBJ2-7; DNA: TGTGCCAGCAGTTACTCCCAGGACTCCGTTGACGAGCAGTACTTC; CDR3: CASSYSQDSVDEQYF
D: .; size: .; V: TRBV24-1; J: TRBJ2-4; DNA: TGTGCCACCAGTGACCCCGGCGATGGGGTAGCCAAAAACATTCAGTACTTC; CDR3: CATSDPGDGVAKNIQYF
D: .; size: few; V: TRBV28; J: TRBJ2-2; DNA: TGTGCCAGCAGTCCTCAGGGGACCGGGGAGCTGTTTTTT; CDR3: CASSPQGTGELFF
D: TRBD1; size: .; V: TRBV30; J: TRBJ1-2; DNA: TGTGCCTGGAGTGTAACAGGGGCGCTAGGCTACACCTTC; CDR3: CAWSVTGALGYTF
D: .; size: once; V: TRBV18; J: TRBJ1-5; DNA: TGTGCCAGCTCACCAGGGGCCAGTCAGCCCCAGCATTTT; CDR3: CASSPGASQPQHF
D: .; size: .; V: TRBV7-9; J: TRBJ1-1; DNA: TGTGCCAGCAGCTTAGAACAGGGCGATACTGAAGCTTTCTTT; CDR3: CASSLEQGDTEAFF
D: .; size: .; V: TRBV20-1; J: TRBJ2-1; DNA: TGCAGTGCTAGGGTAGGCTTCAATGAGCAGTTCTTC; CDR3: CSARVGFNEQFF
D: .; size: .; V: TRBV7-7; J: TRBJ1-5; DNA: TGTGCCAGCAGGGTGGGCATGGGCTATAGCAATCAGCCCCAGCATTTT; CDR3: CASRVGMGYSNQPQHF